This TCR beta chain was observed in a study of T cell responses to AZD1222 COVID-19 vaccine. Findings and limits, study-wide: Clonal diversity may have been underestimated in mostly white British donors. The span of vaccine-associated CD4 TCRs extended across spike, with dominance at 160-218 and 743-854.

A remark on this clone: Its antigen is currently unknown.

Generated by immunoSEQ multiplex PCR, the TCRdb table keeps only in-frame clones and is missing some. The top ten hold roughly 7.5% of the sample, which has 120,000 to 150,000 clones, under 95% seen once. Germline V gives CDR1 MNHEY, CDR2 SVGAGI. This CDR3 is 13 amino acids long. Trimming pared 0 bases from V and 4 bases from J, leaving 4 bases between. This specimen consisted of peripheral blood, obtained 28 days after the second dose of the MenACWY control vaccine. The J gene is TRBJ1-3, the V gene TRBV6-5; no reliable D call. The source of this sequence is an adult who received the MenACWY meningococcal vaccine as a control. CDR3 sequence: CASSYSHGNTIYF. CDR3 in DNA: TGTGCCAGCAGTTACTCCCACGGAAACACCATATATTTT.